This T cell receptor beta chain was observed in a study of radiotherapy plus CTLA-4 blockade in lung cancer. Study as a whole: There were objective responses in 18% of patients, and about 31% had disease control.

The CDR3 runs to 13 residues. The germline V and J ends were trimmed by 5 bases and 3 bases, with 11 bases remaining between them. Germline V gene lookup returns CDR1 SQVTM and CDR2 ANQGSEA. Regarding this clone: The target antigen is unknown.

Using immunoSEQ multiplex PCR, the repertoire was profiled, and TCRdb retains in-frame clones only, with some absent. The data show about 83,000 clones, 60% to 85% seen once. Study observations and caveats: TCR clones from tumors expanded in blood after radiotherapy plus ipilimumab. Reportedly, early blood T cell clone dynamics best predicted response, with interferon-beta.

The TCR was taken from a human donor with non-small cell lung cancer who had a partial response to radiotherapy plus ipilimumab. Some clones in this sample may be carry-over from other donors' samples. The material was peripheral blood, obtained from a patient treated with radiotherapy plus ipilimumab. The chain carries TRBV29-1 and TRBJ2-1, with D perhaps matching TRBD2 (6 bases). The CDR3 DNA is TGCAGCGTTATAGCGGAAAACTACAATGAGCAGTTCTTC. Translation gives CSVIAENYNEQFF.